The 20 T cell receptor beta chains below were found in one sample sequenced in a study of blood T cell repertoires in COVID-19. Measured with immunoSEQ multiplex PCR; TCRdb has only the in-frame clones, and not every one. Among about 200,000 clones, approximately 88% were seen once, and the ten largest hold 27%. Sequencing input: peripheral blood. The receptors here all came from a man between 40 and 49 years old with acute or convalescent COVID-19.

As concerns this clone: This CDR3 is also generated by other DNA sequences in the sample. J is TRBJ2-1 and V is TRBV5-4; 8 bases align to TRBD2. J lost 7 bases, V lost 0 bases, and 6 bases had no gene match. The CDR3 extends over 15 amino acids. The V gene's germline CDR1 is SGHNT and CDR2 YYREEE (reference sequence). Here the CDR3 reads CASSLAGGPGNEQFF. CDR3 nucleotides: TGTGCCAGCAGCTTGGCGGGAGGGCCGGGTAATGAGCAGTTCTTC.

The V call is TRBV9, the J call TRBJ1-1; TRBD1 is a possible D gene (6 bases). This CDR3 has 13 residues. Germline V gene data show CDR1 as SGDLS and CDR2 as YYNGEE. V was clipped by 7 bases and J by 4 bases, with 14 bases between them. In DNA form, the CDR3 reads TGTGCCAGCGAAGGGGGGGAGGCCACTGAAGCTTTCTTT. It codes for CASEGGEATEAFF.

The CDR3 bases are TGCGCCAGCAGCTTGGACAGGGAGACAGATACGCAGTATTTT. It yields the protein CASSLDRETDTQYF. The chain combines TRBV5-1 with TRBJ2-3; perhaps TRBD1 as D (6 bases). V shed 0 bases and J shed 3 bases, with 8 bases lying between them. Germline CDR1 is SGHRS and CDR2 is YFSETQ. The CDR3 consists of 14 residues.

This clone was detected only a few times. This sequence joins TRBV6-5 and TRBJ1-3; maybe TRBD1 (6 bases). Germline V lookup: CDR1 MNHEY, CDR2 SVGAGI. There are 15 residues in the CDR3. V lost 2 bases and J lost 4, with 12 bases in between. In DNA form, the CDR3 reads TGTGCCAGCAGTTACGATGGGGGCGGAGGAAACACCATATATTTT. Residues: CASSYDGGGGNTIYF.

This clone occurred a few times. V usage is TRBV30 and J usage is TRBJ2-7; 12 positions match TRBD2. The CDR3 sequence is 16 residues long. Per the germline V gene, CDR1 is GTSNPN and CDR2 is SVGIG (reference sequence). Trimming removed 3 bases from V and 1 base from J; junction bases left unmatched: 7. CDR3 sequence reads: CAWRGLAGGLSYEQYF. DNA for the CDR3: TGTGCCTGGAGGGGACTAGCGGGCGGCCTTTCCTACGAGCAGTACTTC.

The chain carries TRBV10-2 and TRBJ2-2, with 9 bases matching TRBD2. The V segment lost 6 bases and the J segment 2 bases; nucleotides outside the gene matches: 1. CDR1 WSHSY and CDR2 SAAADI come from the germline V gene. The CDR3 has 14 amino acids. CDR3 amino acids: CASRLAGNTGELFF. The CDR3 nucleotides read TGCGCCAGCAGACTAGCGGGTAACACCGGGGAGCTGTTTTTT.

The chain carries TRBV5-6 and TRBJ1-2; the D gene is possibly TRBD1 (5 bases). CDR3 length equals 14 residues. Germline-derived CDR1 and CDR2 are SGHDT and YYEEEE. The V end was cut by 0 bases, the J end by 4 bases, with 10 bases between. The CDR3 here is CASSLVAGLYGYTF. CDR3 DNA sequence: TGTGCCAGCAGCTTGGTTGCAGGGCTCTATGGCTACACCTTC.

J is TRBJ2-7 and V is TRBV30, with D perhaps matching TRBD1 (6 bases). Germline V gives CDR1 GTSNPN, CDR2 SVGIG (reference sequence). The CDR3 sequence is 11 residues long. The V gene lost 4 bases and the J gene lost 6 bases, with 10 bases spanning the gap. CDR3 in amino acids: CAWNRASEQYF. The CDR3 bases are TGTGCCTGGAACAGGGCATCCGAGCAGTACTTC. The variable domain in full, with the rest retrieved from reference TRBV30 and TRBJ2-7, is SQTIHQWPATLVQPVGSPLSLECTVEGTSNPNLYWYRQAAGRGLQLLFYSVGIGQISSEVPQNLSASRPQDRQFILSSKKLLLSDSGFYLCAWNRASEQYFGPGTRLTVT.

The CDR3 reads CASSMTGNTEAFF. Written as DNA, the CDR3 is TGTGCCAGTAGTATGACAGGGAACACTGAAGCTTTCTTT. V usage is TRBV19 and J usage is TRBJ1-1; possibly TRBD1 for D (6 bases). The germline gives CDR1 LNHDA, CDR2 SQIVND (reference sequence). V lost 3 bases and J 1 base, leaving 6 bases between the germline ends. The CDR3 length is 13 residues. Combining the CDR3 with reference TRBV19 and TRBJ1-1 gives the whole variable domain DGGITQSPKYLFRKEGQNVTLSCEQNLNHDAMYWYRQDPGQGLRLIYYSQIVNDFQKGDIAEGYSVSREKKESFPLTVTSAQKNPTAFYLCASSMTGNTEAFFGQGTRLTVV.

This clone was detected once. The chain is built from TRBV19 and TRBJ1-2; D is uncertain. CDR1 and CDR2 (germline): LNHDA, SQIVND (reference sequence). The CDR3 extends over 15 amino acids. Trimming removed 5 bases from V and 4 bases from J, with 17 bases in between. CDR3 bases: TGTGCCAGTAGTCTCACGACTCCCCGGGGCTATGGCTACACCTTC. It encodes CASSLTTPRGYGYTF.

The chain carries TRBV7-2 and TRBJ1-3; D is uncertain. CDR1 SGHTA and CDR2 FQGNSA come from the germline V gene. This CDR3 contains 14 residues. The V end was cut by 9 bases, the J end by 0 bases, with 12 bases between. Here the CDR3 DNA reads TGTGCCAGTCTCTCAGTTAACTCTGGAAACACCATATATTTT. This encodes CASLSVNSGNTIYF.

The chain combines TRBV18 with TRBJ2-7; no reliable D call. Trimming cost V 6 bases and J 2 bases, with 14 bases left between them. Looked up from germline, CDR1 is KGHSH and CDR2 is LQKENI. This CDR3 contains 14 residues. The CDR3 DNA follows: TGTGCCAGCTCGCCGGCACAGTTGGCCTACGAGCAGTACTTC. Residues: CASSPAQLAYEQYF.

The chain employs TRBV13 and TRBJ1-1; a possible D gene is TRBD1 (6 bases). CDR1 and CDR2 from the germline V gene are PRHDT and FYEKMQ (reference sequence). The V and J ends lost 5 bases and 7 bases respectively, with 11 bases between them. This CDR3 is 12 amino acids long. The CDR3 region has the DNA TGTGCCAGCAGCCTCGGACAGTTTGAAGCTTTCTTT. It translates to CASSLGQFEAFF.

V and J are TRBV7-9 and TRBJ1-2; D uncertain. Trimming stripped 1 base from V and 5 bases from J, with 11 bases between. There are 14 residues in the CDR3. In germline, CDR1 is SEHNR, CDR2 FQNEAQ (reference sequence). The CDR3 DNA reads TGTGCCAGCAGCTTAGTAGGACTAATATATGGCTACACCTTC. Protein sequence: CASSLVGLIYGYTF.

In regard to this clone: This sample includes further DNA sequences coding for the same CDR3. The genes are TRBV20-1 and TRBJ2-7; TRBD1 might be the D (5 bases). V was trimmed by 5 bases and J by 3 bases, leaving 8 bases between them. The CDR3 covers 11 residues. Looked up from germline, CDR1 is DFQATT and CDR2 is SNEGSKA (reference sequence). CDR3 residues: CSAPTDYEQYF. In DNA, the CDR3 is TGCAGTGCTCCGACAGACTACGAGCAGTACTTC.

This CDR3 reads CASSPRQGPYEQYF. The CDR3 bases are TGTGCCAGCAGTCCTCGACAGGGACCCTACGAGCAGTACTTC. The chain uses TRBV6-5 and TRBJ2-7, with 7 bases lining up with TRBD1. This CDR3 region has 14 residues. Germline V gene sequence: CDR1 MNHEY, CDR2 SVGAGI. The ends lost 5 bases at V and 2 bases at J; junction bases unmatched: 6.

This clone appeared a single time. CDR3 coding DNA: TGTGCCAGCAGCTTGGGACAGACGCCTAGGCCCCAGCATTTT. Its translation is CASSLGQTPRPQHF. The chain carries TRBV5-6 and TRBJ1-5; perhaps TRBD1 as D (5 bases). The germline CDR1 and CDR2 sequences are SGHDT and YYEEEE. The CDR3 runs to 14 residues. V dropped 0 bases and J dropped 9 bases, with 13 bases sitting between them.

V and J are TRBV5-4 and TRBJ1-2; 7 positions match TRBD1. Unmatched junction bases numbered 14, after V lost 4 bases and J lost 5 bases. In germline, CDR1 is SGHNT, CDR2 YYREEE (reference sequence). CDR3 length equals 16 residues. CDR3: CASSAGQSGGHYGYTF. The CDR3 DNA sequence: TGTGCCAGCAGCGCGGGACAATCAGGGGGTCATTATGGCTACACCTTC.

The chain joins TRBV4-1 to TRBJ1-1, with D tentatively TRBD1 (6 bases). In germline, CDR1 is MGHRA, CDR2 YSYEKL. The ends were cut back, 2 bases at V and 0 bases at J, with 13 bases in the middle. The CDR3 is 16 residues long. Written as DNA, the CDR3 is TGCGCCAGCAGCCAAAGGACAGTAACCATGAACACTGAAGCTTTCTTT. Translated, it gives CASSQRTVTMNTEAFF.

The genes are TRBV19 and TRBJ1-2, with 9 bases lining up with TRBD1. Per germline, CDR1 LNHDA and CDR2 SQIVND (reference sequence). This CDR3 has 13 amino acids. Unmatched junction bases numbered 5, after V lost 7 bases and J lost 5 bases. The CDR3 here is CASTPGQGYGYTF. For the CDR3, the DNA is TGTGCCAGTACCCCGGGACAGGGTTATGGCTACACCTTC.